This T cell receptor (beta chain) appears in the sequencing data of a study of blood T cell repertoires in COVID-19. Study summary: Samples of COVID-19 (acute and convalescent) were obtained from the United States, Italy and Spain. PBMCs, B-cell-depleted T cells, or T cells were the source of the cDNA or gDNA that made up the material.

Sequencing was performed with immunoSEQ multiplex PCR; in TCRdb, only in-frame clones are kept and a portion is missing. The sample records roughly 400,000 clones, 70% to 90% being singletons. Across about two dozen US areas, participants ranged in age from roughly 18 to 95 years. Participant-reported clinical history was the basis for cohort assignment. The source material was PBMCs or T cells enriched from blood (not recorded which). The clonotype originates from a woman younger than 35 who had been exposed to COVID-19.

The CDR3 loop is CASRGRQGPQETQYF. Here the CDR3 DNA reads TGTGCCAGCAGAGGCCGCCAGGGCCCCCAAGAGACCCAGTACTTC. The gene calls are TRBV6-6 and TRBJ2-5, with D perhaps matching TRBD1 (5 bases). The CDR3 extends over 15 amino acids. V was cut by 6 bases and J by 1 base, with 15 bases left in between. Germline assignment: CDR1 MNHNY and CDR2 SVGAGI (reference sequence).